This T cell receptor beta chain was found in a study of cytomegalovirus exposure and HLA in healthy donors. Data came from immunoSEQ multiplex PCR; TCRdb stores just in-frame clones and leaves some out. Among 250,000 to 400,000 clones listed, around 90% were seen once. On this clone itself: Its antigen is still unknown.

Findings and caveats of the study: Specificity of three CMV-associated chains for CMV antigens was verified in vitro. Most TCR sequences were uncommon, yet certain public TCRs appeared in many donors. Some TCR beta chains (about 170 of them) were listed as cytomegalovirus-associated.

Material: PBMCs. The receptor's source is a man younger than 40 in good health and CMV-seronegative.

This chain's CDR3 is CASSDAWAINSPLHF. CDR3 sequence (DNA): TGTGCCAGCAGTGACGCCTGGGCCATTAATTCACCCCTCCACTTT. This chain connects TRBV6-1 to TRBJ1-6; D ambiguous. Per germline, CDR1 MNHNS and CDR2 SASEGT. CDR3 length: 15 residues. The V end was cut by 3 bases, the J end by 6 bases, with 12 bases between.